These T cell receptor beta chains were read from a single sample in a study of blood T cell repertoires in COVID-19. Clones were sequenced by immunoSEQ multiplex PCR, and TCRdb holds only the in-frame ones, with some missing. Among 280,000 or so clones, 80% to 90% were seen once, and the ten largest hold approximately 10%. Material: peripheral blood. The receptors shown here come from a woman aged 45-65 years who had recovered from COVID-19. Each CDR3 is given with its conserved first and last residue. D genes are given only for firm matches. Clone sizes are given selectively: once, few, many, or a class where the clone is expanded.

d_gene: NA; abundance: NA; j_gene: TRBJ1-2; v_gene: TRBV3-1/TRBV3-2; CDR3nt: TGTGCCAGCAGCCCCCTTGGGGCAGGAGCTAACTATGGCTACACCTTC; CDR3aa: CASSPLGAGANYGYTF
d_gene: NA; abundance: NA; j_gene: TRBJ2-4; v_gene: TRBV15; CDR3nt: TGTGCCACCAGCAGAGTTCGGGGTACGGAAAACATTCAGTACTTC; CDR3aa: CATSRVRGTENIQYF
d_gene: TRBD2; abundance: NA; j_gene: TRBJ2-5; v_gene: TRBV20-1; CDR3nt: TGCAGTGCCAGTCGGCTAGCGGGGGGGCAGTACTTC; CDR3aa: CSASRLAGGQYF
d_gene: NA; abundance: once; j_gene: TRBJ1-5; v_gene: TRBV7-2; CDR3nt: TGTGCCAGCAGCTTAGTCATTGGAGGGGATCAGCCCCAGCATTTT; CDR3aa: CASSLVIGGDQPQHF
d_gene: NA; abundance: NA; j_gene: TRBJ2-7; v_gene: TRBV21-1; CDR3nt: TGTGCCAGCAGCAAAAGGGAGAAGCGGGCCGAGCAGTACTTC; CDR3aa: CASSKREKRAEQYF
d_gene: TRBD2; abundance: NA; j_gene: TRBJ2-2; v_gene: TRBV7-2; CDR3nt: TGTGCCAGCAGCTTCGGTGGGAAGCGGGGGGGAGAAACCGGGGAGCTGTTTTTT; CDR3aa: CASSFGGKRGGETGELFF
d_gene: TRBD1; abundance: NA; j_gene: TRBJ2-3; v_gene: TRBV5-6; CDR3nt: TGTGCCAGCAGCCCAGTCCGGGACAGGGGGCTCACAGATACGCAGTATTTT; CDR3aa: CASSPVRDRGLTDTQYF
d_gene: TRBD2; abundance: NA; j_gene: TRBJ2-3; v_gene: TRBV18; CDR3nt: TGTGCCAGCTCACCCCGGACTAGCGGCACAGATACGCAGTATTTT; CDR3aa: CASSPRTSGTDTQYF
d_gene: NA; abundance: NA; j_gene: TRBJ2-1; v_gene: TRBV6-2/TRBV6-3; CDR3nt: TGTGCCAGCAGTTCCCGGTGGAGGGAGCAGTTCTTC; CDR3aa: CASSSRWREQFF
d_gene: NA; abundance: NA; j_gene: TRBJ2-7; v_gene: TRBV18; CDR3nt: TGTGCCAGCTCACCAGGGTCGAGGTCCTACGAGCAGTACTTC; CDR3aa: CASSPGSRSYEQYF
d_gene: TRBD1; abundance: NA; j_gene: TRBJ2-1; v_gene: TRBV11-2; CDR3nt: TGTGCCAGCAGCTCGGGACAGGGTGTGTACAATGAGCAGTTCTTC; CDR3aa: CASSSGQGVYNEQFF
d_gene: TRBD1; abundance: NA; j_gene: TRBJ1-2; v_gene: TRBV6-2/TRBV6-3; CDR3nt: TGTGCCAGCAGTTTCCGACAGGGACCTAGCAGTCGCTATGGCTACACCTTC; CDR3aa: CASSFRQGPSSRYGYTF
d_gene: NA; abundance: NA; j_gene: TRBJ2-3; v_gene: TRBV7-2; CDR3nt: TGTGCCAGCAGCTTAATAGGGGGCACAGATACGCAGTATTTT; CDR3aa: CASSLIGGTDTQYF
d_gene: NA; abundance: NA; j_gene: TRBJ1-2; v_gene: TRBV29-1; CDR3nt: TGCAGCGTTGAAGGACAGGCGAACTATCGCTACACCTTC; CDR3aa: CSVEGQANYRYTF
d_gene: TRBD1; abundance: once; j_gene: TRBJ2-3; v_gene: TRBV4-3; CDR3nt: TGCGCCAGCAGCCGCCGAACCCCTGGACAGGGGCACGCAGATACGCAGTATTTT; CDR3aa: CASSRRTPGQGHADTQYF
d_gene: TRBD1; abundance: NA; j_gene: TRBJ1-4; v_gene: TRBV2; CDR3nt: TGTGCCAGCAATCGAGAACAGGGGGCGTTTGAAAAACTGTTTTTT; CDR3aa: CASNREQGAFEKLFF
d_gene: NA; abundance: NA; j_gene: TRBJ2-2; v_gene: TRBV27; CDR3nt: TGTGCCAGCAGTTTCTTCCCCGGGGAGCTGTTTTTT; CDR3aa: CASSFFPGELFF
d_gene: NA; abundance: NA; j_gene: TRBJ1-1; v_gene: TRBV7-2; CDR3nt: TGTGCCAACAACAGGAACACTGAAGCTTTCTTT; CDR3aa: CANNRNTEAFF
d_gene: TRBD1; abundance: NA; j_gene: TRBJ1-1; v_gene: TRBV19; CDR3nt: TGTGCCAGTAGTCCACGACAGGGGTTGAACACTGAAGCTTTCTTT; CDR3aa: CASSPRQGLNTEAFF
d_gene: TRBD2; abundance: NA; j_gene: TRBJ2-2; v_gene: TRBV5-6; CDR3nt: TGTGCCAGCAGCCGAGGTAGACTAGCGGCGAACACCGGGGAGCTGTTTTTT; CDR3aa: CASSRGRLAANTGELFF
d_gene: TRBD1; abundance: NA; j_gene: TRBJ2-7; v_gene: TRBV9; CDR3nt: TGTGCCAGCAGTGCCGGGACAGGGGGTTTAGAGCAGTACTTC; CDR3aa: CASSAGTGGLEQYF
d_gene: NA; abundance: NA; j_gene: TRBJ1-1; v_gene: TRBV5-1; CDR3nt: TGCGCCAGCAAGGTAGGGGTTGACACTGAAGCTTTCTTT; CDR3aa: CASKVGVDTEAFF
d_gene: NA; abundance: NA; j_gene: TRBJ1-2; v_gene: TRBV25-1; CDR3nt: TGTGCCAGCTGGGGACTTGAAGGCTACACCTTC; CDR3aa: CASWGLEGYTF
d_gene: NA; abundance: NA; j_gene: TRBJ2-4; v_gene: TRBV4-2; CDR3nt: TGTGCCAGCAGCCAAGATTTGGCAGGCACTGTTGTGAACATTCAGTACTTC; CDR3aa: CASSQDLAGTVVNIQYF
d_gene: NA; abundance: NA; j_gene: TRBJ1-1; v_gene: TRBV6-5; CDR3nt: TGTGCCAGTAACGTGCGGGGCGGCACTGAAGCTTTCTTT; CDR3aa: CASNVRGGTEAFF
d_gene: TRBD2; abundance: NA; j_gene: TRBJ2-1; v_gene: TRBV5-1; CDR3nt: TGCGCCAGCAGCTCCCGAGGACTAGCGGGGGGGCGTGAGCAGTTCTTC; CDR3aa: CASSSRGLAGGREQFF
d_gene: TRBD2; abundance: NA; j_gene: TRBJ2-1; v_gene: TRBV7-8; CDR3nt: TGTGCCAGCAGCTTAAGGGCTAGCGGGAGGTTCAATGAGCAGTTCTTC; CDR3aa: CASSLRASGRFNEQFF
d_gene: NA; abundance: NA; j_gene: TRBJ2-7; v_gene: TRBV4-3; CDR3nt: TGCGCCAGCAGCCAAGGCACAGACTACGAGCAGTACTTC; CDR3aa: CASSQGTDYEQYF
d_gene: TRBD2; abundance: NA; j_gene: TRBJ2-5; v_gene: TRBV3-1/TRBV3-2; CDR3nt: TGTGCCAGCAGGCACCTAGCGGGGGGGCAGGAGGAGACCCAGTACTTC; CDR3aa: CASRHLAGGQEETQYF
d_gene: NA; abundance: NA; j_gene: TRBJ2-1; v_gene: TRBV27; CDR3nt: TGTGCCAGCAGCCCAGATGGGGCTAGCGCGTACAATGAGCAGTTCTTC; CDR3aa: CASSPDGASAYNEQFF
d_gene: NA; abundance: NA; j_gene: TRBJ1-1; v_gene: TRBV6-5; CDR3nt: TGTGCCAGCAGTTCCGCGAGGGGGGGACACCACACTGAAGCTTTCTTT; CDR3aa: CASSSARGGHHTEAFF
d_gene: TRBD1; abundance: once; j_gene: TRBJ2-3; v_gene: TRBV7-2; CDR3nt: TGTGCCAGCAGCTCGGGACAGGGCTCAGATACGCAGTATTTT; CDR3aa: CASSSGQGSDTQYF
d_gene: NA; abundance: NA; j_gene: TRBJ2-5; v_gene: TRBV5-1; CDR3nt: TGCGCCAGCAGCCCCGCCATAGCGTCTGAGACCCAGTACTTC; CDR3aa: CASSPAIASETQYF
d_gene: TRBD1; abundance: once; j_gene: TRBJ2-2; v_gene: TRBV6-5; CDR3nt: TGTGCCAGCAGTTACCACAGGGGCGGCGGGGAGCTGTTTTTT; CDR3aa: CASSYHRGGGELFF
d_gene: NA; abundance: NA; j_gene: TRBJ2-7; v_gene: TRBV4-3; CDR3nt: TGCGCCAGCAGCCAAGCGTTTGCAGGTAGCGACGAGCAGTACTTC; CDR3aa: CASSQAFAGSDEQYF
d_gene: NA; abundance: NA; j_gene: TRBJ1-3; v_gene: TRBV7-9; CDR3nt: TGTGCCAGCAGCTCCCCTTTAAGGAACACGAGGGACACCATATATTTT; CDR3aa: CASSSPLRNTRDTIYF
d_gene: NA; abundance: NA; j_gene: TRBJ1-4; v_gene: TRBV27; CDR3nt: TGTGCCAGCAGTTTATCGTCGGGAAGGGAAGAAAAACTGTTTTTT; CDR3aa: CASSLSSGREEKLFF
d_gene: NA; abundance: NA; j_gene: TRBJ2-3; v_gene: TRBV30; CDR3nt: TGTGCCTGGAGTGTACAGTCTACATTCACAGATACGCAGTATTTT; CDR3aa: CAWSVQSTFTDTQYF
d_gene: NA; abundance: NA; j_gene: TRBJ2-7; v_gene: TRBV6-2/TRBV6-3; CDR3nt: TGTGCCAGCAGTTTTTCCCAAAATCGACAGAGCTACGAGCAGTACTTC; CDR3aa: CASSFSQNRQSYEQYF